The TCR beta chain described here comes from a study of blood T cell repertoires in COVID-19. As for the study in general: From the United States, Italy and Spain came samples of acute and convalescent COVID-19. Sources were T cells, B-cell-depleted T cells, or PBMCs; the material itself was cDNA or gDNA.

The germline gives CDR1 LGHDT, CDR2 YNNKEL (reference sequence). V lost 6 bases and J 3 bases, leaving 11 bases between the germline ends. The CDR3 is 14 amino acids. Original processing methods: Estimation of nucleated cell counts relied on the amplification of reference gene primers. Here immunoSEQ multiplex PCR was the method, and the copy in TCRdb shows in-frame clones only, minus some. V, J and clone size reflect that table, while D and trimming were determined from the DNA. The sample includes about 89,000 clones, approximately 89% seen only once; the top ten take under 2.5%. This sequence originates from a human donor with active COVID-19. The donor label of this sample is uncertain. The chain employs TRBV3-1 (or the pseudogene TRBV3-2) and TRBJ2-2; D possibly corresponds to TRBD1 (5 bases). Sample: peripheral blood. CDR3 sequence (DNA): TGTGCCAGCAGTCTCGACAGCGACACCGGGGAGCTGTTTTTT. It codes for CASSLDSDTGELFF.